A selection of T cell receptor beta chains follows, all from one sample in a study of T-cell reconstitution after alpha-beta-depleted transplantation in children. MiXCR, run by TCRdb on the PCR reads, gives a single entry per CDR3 protein. The sample has 200,000 to 300,000 distinct CDR3 sequences, 9.5% to 15% seen once. The sample in question was PBMCs from the stem cell graft donor, obtained from the stem cell graft. These receptor sequences come from a human donor who donated a stem cell graft to a child with acute lymphoblastic leukemia. Both conserved end residues are part of each CDR3. Fields, in order: V gene, J gene, D gene, clone size, CDR3 DNA, CDR3 protein. A D gene is named only where the DNA matches it firmly. Clone size, where shown, is once, few, many, or a class for clones that have expanded.

v_call: TRBV28
j_call: TRBJ2-7
d_call: .
clone_size: many
cdr3_nt: TGTGCCAGCAAGGTCACGAGTTCCTACGAGCAGTACTTC
cdr3_aa: CASKVTSSYEQYF

v_call: TRBV7-2
j_call: TRBJ2-1
d_call: .
clone_size: many
cdr3_nt: TGTGCCAGCAGGGGGCAGACACCTTTCTACAATGAGCAGTTCTTC
cdr3_aa: CASRGQTPFYNEQFF

v_call: TRBV6-2/TRBV6-3
j_call: TRBJ1-5
d_call: .
clone_size: few
cdr3_nt: TGTGCCAGCAGTTCACTACCCGAGGGAGGCAATCAGCCCCAGCATTTT
cdr3_aa: CASSSLPEGGNQPQHF

v_call: TRBV6-1
j_call: TRBJ2-5
d_call: TRBD2
clone_size: many
cdr3_nt: TGTGCCAGCAGTCCCACTAGCGGGGGTGAAGAGACCCAGTACTTC
cdr3_aa: CASSPTSGGEETQYF

v_call: TRBV7-2
j_call: TRBJ2-7
d_call: TRBD2
clone_size: many
cdr3_nt: TGTGCCAGCAGCTTAGGGGAGGGACCCTACGAGCAGTACTTC
cdr3_aa: CASSLGEGPYEQYF

v_call: TRBV20-1
j_call: TRBJ2-7
d_call: TRBD2
clone_size: few
cdr3_nt: TGCAGTGCTAGTCGGGGGGGTTCTAACTACGAGCAGTACTTC
cdr3_aa: CSASRGGSNYEQYF

v_call: TRBV20-1
j_call: TRBJ2-1
d_call: TRBD2
clone_size: .
cdr3_nt: TGCAGTGCTAGGGCAGCGGGAGCGGGTGAGCAGTTCTTC
cdr3_aa: CSARAAGAGEQFF

v_call: TRBV7-2
j_call: TRBJ1-5
d_call: TRBD1
clone_size: many
cdr3_nt: TGCGCCAGCAGCCGGGACAGGGGCAATCAGCCCCAGCATTTT
cdr3_aa: CASSRDRGNQPQHF

v_call: TRBV27
j_call: TRBJ2-4
d_call: TRBD2
clone_size: few
cdr3_nt: TGTGCCAGCAGGGGACTAGCGTTAGCCAAAAACATTCAGTACTTC
cdr3_aa: CASRGLALAKNIQYF

v_call: TRBV5-1
j_call: TRBJ2-2
d_call: .
clone_size: many
cdr3_nt: TGCGCCAGCAGCTTGGCCCTCGGCGGGAACACCGGGGAGCTGTTTTTT
cdr3_aa: CASSLALGGNTGELFF

v_call: TRBV20-1
j_call: TRBJ1-1
d_call: .
clone_size: many
cdr3_nt: TGCAGTGCTAGAGAGGGCAGGCGTGTCACTGAAGCTTTCTTT
cdr3_aa: CSAREGRRVTEAFF

v_call: TRBV7-6
j_call: TRBJ1-4
d_call: TRBD1
clone_size: many
cdr3_nt: TGTGCCAGCAGCCCCTTCATCATGGGACAGAGGTCAACTAATGAAAAACTGTTTTTT
cdr3_aa: CASSPFIMGQRSTNEKLFF

v_call: TRBV7-8
j_call: TRBJ2-7
d_call: .
clone_size: many
cdr3_nt: TGTGCCAGCAGCTCTCATTCCTACGAGCAGTACTTC
cdr3_aa: CASSSHSYEQYF

v_call: TRBV27
j_call: TRBJ2-7
d_call: TRBD1
clone_size: many
cdr3_nt: TGTGCCAGCAGTTTAGGTGGAACAGGGACAGGGGCCTACGAGCAGTACTTC
cdr3_aa: CASSLGGTGTGAYEQYF

v_call: TRBV7-8
j_call: TRBJ2-1
d_call: TRBD2
clone_size: .
cdr3_nt: TGTGCCAGCAGCTTAGCGTTAAGTAGCGGGGGAGACAATGAGCAGTTCTTC
cdr3_aa: CASSLALSSGGDNEQFF

v_call: TRBV18
j_call: TRBJ2-7
d_call: .
clone_size: .
cdr3_nt: TGTGCCAGCTCACCAATCGGAGGGGAGCAGTACTTC
cdr3_aa: CASSPIGGEQYF

v_call: TRBV29-1
j_call: TRBJ1-6
d_call: .
clone_size: many
cdr3_nt: TGCAGCGTTGATTCCGGGGATAATTCACCCCTCCACTTT
cdr3_aa: CSVDSGDNSPLHF

v_call: TRBV27
j_call: TRBJ2-1
d_call: TRBD2
clone_size: many
cdr3_nt: TGTGCCAGCAGTTATCTCACGACTAGCATATACAATGAGCAGTTCTTC
cdr3_aa: CASSYLTTSIYNEQFF

v_call: TRBV6-1
j_call: TRBJ1-1
d_call: TRBD1
clone_size: .
cdr3_nt: TGTGCCAGCAGTAAGACAGGGCACCCTGCGCACACTGAAGCTTTCTTT
cdr3_aa: CASSKTGHPAHTEAFF

v_call: TRBV20-1
j_call: TRBJ2-1
d_call: TRBD2
clone_size: many
cdr3_nt: TGCAGTGCTAGAGATTTCAGTACCGGAACTAGCGGGAGCTTGGAGCAGTTCTTC
cdr3_aa: CSARDFSTGTSGSLEQFF

v_call: TRBV5-1
j_call: TRBJ2-1
d_call: TRBD1
clone_size: many
cdr3_nt: TGCGCCAGCAGCTTGGGGGGACAGCGTTTTGGCGAGCAGTTCTTC
cdr3_aa: CASSLGGQRFGEQFF

v_call: TRBV27
j_call: TRBJ2-3
d_call: .
clone_size: many
cdr3_nt: TGTGCCAGCAGTGAGGATCATTCCACAGATACGCAGTATTTT
cdr3_aa: CASSEDHSTDTQYF

v_call: TRBV20-1
j_call: TRBJ2-6
d_call: .
clone_size: many
cdr3_nt: TGCAGTGCTAGAGATCAACGGGGCGCTGGGGCCAACGTCCTGACTTTC
cdr3_aa: CSARDQRGAGANVLTF

v_call: TRBV28
j_call: TRBJ1-2
d_call: .
clone_size: once
cdr3_nt: TGTGCCAGCAGTTTGCGAGGTCCTAACTATGGCTACACCTTC
cdr3_aa: CASSLRGPNYGYTF

v_call: TRBV5-1
j_call: TRBJ2-1
d_call: .
clone_size: .
cdr3_nt: TGCGCCAGCAGCCCAGCTTCCCGCAATGAGCAGTTCTTC
cdr3_aa: CASSPASRNEQFF

v_call: TRBV6-2/TRBV6-3
j_call: TRBJ2-1
d_call: TRBD1
clone_size: many
cdr3_nt: TGTGCCAGCAAGAGGACAGGGTCACGCAATGAGCAGTTCTTC
cdr3_aa: CASKRTGSRNEQFF

v_call: TRBV5-1
j_call: TRBJ2-7
d_call: TRBD2
clone_size: many
cdr3_nt: TGCGCCAGCAGCTTACGACTAGCGGGAGACGAGCAGTACTTC
cdr3_aa: CASSLRLAGDEQYF